This T cell receptor (beta chain) was captured in a study of post-analysis software for immune sequencing data. Turning to the study itself: The disease courses spanned relapsing-remitting, secondary progressive and progressive-relapsing forms of multiple sclerosis.

This clonotype was detected a few times. No antigen is known for it. V lost 6 bases, J lost 3 bases, and 12 bases lay in between. The CDR3 spans 13 residues. The V gene's germline CDR1 is MNHEY and CDR2 SVGEGT. General study findings and limits: Compared against controls, patients with multiple sclerosis displayed significantly lower normalized Chao1 diversity. The five TRBV segments detected at higher frequency in patients than in controls included TRBV5-6, TRBV5-1 and TRBV20-1. Strong co-clustering by F measure linked samples that shared a preparation batch.

Unique molecular identifiers featured in each of the TCR beta cDNA libraries. Once 1 to 10 million T cells were used, about 490,000 cDNA molecules resulted. TCRdb itself ran the PCR reads through MiXCR, one entry per CDR3 protein. The sample lists 700,000 to 800,000 distinct CDR3 sequences, 25% to 30% occurring once. Source material: blood. The chain combines TRBV6-2 or TRBV6-3 with TRBJ2-7; weak D call: TRBD2 (5 bases). The TCR was taken from a girl between 5 and 17 years old with multiple sclerosis. This chain's CDR3 is CASRGVRDYEQYF. CDR3 nucleotides: TGTGCCAGCAGAGGCGTCCGGGACTACGAGCAGTACTTC.